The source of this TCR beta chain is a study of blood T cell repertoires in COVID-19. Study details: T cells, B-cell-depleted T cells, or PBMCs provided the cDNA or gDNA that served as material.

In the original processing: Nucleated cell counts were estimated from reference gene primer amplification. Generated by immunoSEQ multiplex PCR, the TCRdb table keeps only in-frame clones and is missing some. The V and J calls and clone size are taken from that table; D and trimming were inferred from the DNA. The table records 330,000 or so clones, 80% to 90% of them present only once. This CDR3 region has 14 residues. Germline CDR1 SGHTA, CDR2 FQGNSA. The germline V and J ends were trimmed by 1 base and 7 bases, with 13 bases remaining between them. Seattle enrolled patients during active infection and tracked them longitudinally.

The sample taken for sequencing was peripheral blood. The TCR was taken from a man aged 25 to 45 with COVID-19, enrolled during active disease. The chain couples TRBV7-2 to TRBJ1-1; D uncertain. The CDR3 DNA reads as TGTGCCAGCAGCTTAGTACCAAACAGAGTTGAAGCTTTCTTT. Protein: CASSLVPNRVEAFF.